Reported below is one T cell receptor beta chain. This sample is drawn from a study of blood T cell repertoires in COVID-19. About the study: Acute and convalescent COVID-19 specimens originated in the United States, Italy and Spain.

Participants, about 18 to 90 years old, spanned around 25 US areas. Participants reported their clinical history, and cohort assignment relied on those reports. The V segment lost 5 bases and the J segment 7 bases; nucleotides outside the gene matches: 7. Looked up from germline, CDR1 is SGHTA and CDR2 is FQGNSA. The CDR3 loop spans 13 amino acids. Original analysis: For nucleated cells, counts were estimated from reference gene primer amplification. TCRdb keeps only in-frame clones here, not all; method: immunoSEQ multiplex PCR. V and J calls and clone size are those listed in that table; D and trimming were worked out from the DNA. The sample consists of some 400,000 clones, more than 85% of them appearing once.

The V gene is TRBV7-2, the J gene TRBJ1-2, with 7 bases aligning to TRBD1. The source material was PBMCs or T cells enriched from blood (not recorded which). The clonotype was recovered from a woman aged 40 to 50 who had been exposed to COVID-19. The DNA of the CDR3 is TGTGCCAGCAGCCCCGTACGGACAGGTGGCTACACCTTC. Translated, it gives CASSPVRTGGYTF.